Below are 30 T cell receptor beta chains sequenced from a single sample in a study of long-term antiretroviral therapy in people with HIV. Running of the v3.0 immunoSEQ assay took place at survey level. Measured with immunoSEQ multiplex PCR; TCRdb has only the in-frame clones, and not every one. The sample carries tens of thousands of clones, 80% to 90% recorded once. Here the sequenced sample was unsorted PBMCs, taken 0.8 years before starting antiretroviral therapy. Receptor source: a young man with HIV.

In this sample, this clone turned up a few times. CDR3 protein: CASSSGIMNTEAFF. In nucleotides, the CDR3 is TGTGCCAGCAGCTCCGGGATCATGAACACTGAAGCTTTCTTT. The chain joins TRBV5-4 to TRBJ1-1; D is unclear. V shed 3 bases and J shed 0 bases, with 9 bases lying between them. The CDR3 runs 14 residues. In germline, CDR1 is SGHNT, CDR2 YYREEE (reference sequence). Full variable domain (remainder filled in from reference TRBV5-4 and TRBJ1-1): ETGVTQSPTHLIKTRGQQVTLRCSSQSGHNTVSWYQQALGQGPQFIFQYYREEENGRGNFPPRFSGLQFPNYSSELNVNALELDDSALYLCASSSGIMNTEAFFGQGTRLTVV.

V is TRBV10-3 and J is TRBJ2-1; D unresolved. The germline CDR1 and CDR2 sequences are ENHRY and SYGVKD. This CDR3 region has 15 residues. V lost 3 bases to trimming and J lost 8 bases, with 17 bases between them. CDR3 amino acids: CAISESVLSLHEQFF. CDR3 bases: TGTGCCATCAGTGAATCTGTCCTGTCGTTGCATGAGCAGTTCTTC.

The rearrangement links TRBV7-2 to TRBJ2-5, with D uncertain. In germline, CDR1 is SGHTA, CDR2 FQGNSA. The CDR3 totals 12 residues. The V end was cut by 1 base, the J end by 5 bases, with 5 bases between. DNA for the CDR3: TGTGCCAGCAGCTTAGTCCCGGAGACCCAGTACTTC. It is translated as CASSLVPETQYF. The whole variable domain, remainder taken from reference TRBV7-2 and TRBJ2-5, is GAGVSQSPSNKVTEKGKDVELRCDPISGHTALYWYRQSLGQGLEFLIYFQGNSAPDKSGLPSDRFSAERTGGSVSTLTIQRTQQEDSAVYLCASSLVPETQYFGPGTRLLVL.

The chain joins TRBV5-5 to TRBJ2-1; 11 bases fit TRBD1. CDR1 and CDR2 from the germline V gene are SGHKS and YYEKEE (reference sequence). The CDR3 is 13 residues long. The trim removed 5 bases at V and 9 bases at J, leaving 4 bases unmatched. CDR3 bases: TGTGCCAGCAGAGGGACAGGGGGTGGTGAGCAGTTCTTC. Translation gives CASRGTGGGEQFF.

This clone is categorized as medium-sized. V is TRBV19 and J is TRBJ2-5, with D perhaps given as TRBD1 or TRBD2 (5 bases each). The V and J ends lost 8 bases and 5 bases respectively, with 21 bases between them. This CDR3 spans 15 amino acids. Germline values: CDR1 LNHDA, CDR2 SQIVND (reference sequence). DNA for the CDR3: TGTGCCAGTTCAACTCCCTCGCAGGGAGCGGAGACCCAGTACTTC. It encodes CASSTPSQGAETQYF.

The chain links TRBV30 to TRBJ1-5; TRBD1 is a possible D gene (6 bases). Germline lookup yields CDR1 GTSNPN and CDR2 SVGIG (reference sequence). The CDR3 is 14 amino acids. Trimming pared 2 bases from V and 7 bases from J, leaving 15 bases between. The CDR3 is CAWSRGDGGQPQHF. CDR3 coding DNA: TGTGCCTGGAGTAGGGGGGACGGCGGGCAGCCCCAGCATTTT.

The chain is built from TRBV19 and TRBJ1-2, with no clear D. V was pared by 8 bases and J by 0 bases, with 13 bases between. Germline V gives CDR1 LNHDA, CDR2 SQIVND (reference sequence). The CDR3 length is 14 residues. The chain's CDR3 is CASAFASSNYGYTF. As DNA, the CDR3 is TGTGCCAGTGCGTTCGCCAGCTCTAACTATGGCTACACCTTC.

J is TRBJ2-7 and V is TRBV11-2; D unclear. Germline V gives CDR1 SGHAT, CDR2 FQNNGV. This CDR3 has 13 amino acids. Trimming left V 5 bases short and J 3 bases short, with 11 bases between. The CDR3 reads CASSTPRRYEQYF. In DNA, the CDR3 is TGTGCCAGCAGCACTCCCCGGCGCTACGAGCAGTACTTC.

The chain employs TRBV6-5 and TRBJ2-7; TRBD1 agrees at 7 bases. The germline V gene has CDR1 MNHEY and CDR2 SVGAGI. The V segment lost 3 bases and the J segment 0 bases; nucleotides outside the gene matches: 8. The CDR3 totals 16 residues. CDR3 DNA: TGTGCCAGCAGTTATGACCCGACAGGGAGCTCCTACGAGCAGTACTTC. Translating it yields CASSYDPTGSSYEQYF.

The rearrangement joins TRBV5-1 to TRBJ2-5, with TRBD1 matching over 7 bases. Germline V gives CDR1 SGHRS, CDR2 YFSETQ. V was clipped by 4 bases and J by 2 bases; unmatched bases: 5. The CDR3 totals 14 residues. CDR3 DNA: TGCGCCAGCAGCCCCAGGGACAGACAAGAGACCCAGTACTTC. Translation: CASSPRDRQETQYF. The full variable domain, completed using reference TRBV5-1 and TRBJ2-5, is KAGVTQTPRYLIKTRGQQVTLSCSPISGHRSVSWYQQTPGQGLQFLFEYFSETQRNKGNFPGRFSGRQFSNSRSEMNVSTLELGDSALYLCASSPRDRQETQYFGPGTRLLVL.

The gene calls are TRBV11-3 and TRBJ2-3, with D unresolved. The CDR3 has 12 amino acids. Germline CDR1 SGHNT, CDR2 YENEEA. Trimming took 1 base from V and 6 from J, leaving 5 bases between them. In DNA form, the CDR3 reads TGTGCCAGCAGCTTAGGGACGGATACGCAGTATTTT. It encodes CASSLGTDTQYF.

The chain joins TRBV11-2 to TRBJ2-7; D perhaps matches TRBD2 (6 bases). The V end was cut by 6 bases, the J end by 3 bases, with 15 bases between. Germline CDR1 is SGHAT and CDR2 is FQNNGV. The CDR3 spans 14 residues. The CDR3 loop is CASRHLALGYEQYF. In DNA form, the CDR3 reads TGTGCCAGCAGACATCTAGCGCTTGGCTACGAGCAGTACTTC.

The rearrangement uses TRBV4-1 and TRBJ1-2; 7 bases map to TRBD1. CDR3 length: 16 amino acids. In germline, CDR1 is MGHRA, CDR2 YSYEKL. Trimming removed 4 bases from V and 6 bases from J; junction bases left unmatched: 14. CDR3 DNA: TGCGCCAGCAGCCTCCTATACAGGGGCAGGGGGGATGGCTACACCTTC. Protein sequence: CASSLLYRGRGDGYTF.

The V and J genes are TRBV4-2 and TRBJ2-7; perhaps D is TRBD1 or TRBD2 (7 bases each). Germline CDR1 LGHNA, CDR2 YNFKEQ. This CDR3 is built from 14 residues. The V end was cut by 1 base, the J end by 7 bases, with 14 bases between. The CDR3 here is CASSQVTGEGEQYF. The CDR3, as DNA: TGTGCCAGCAGCCAAGTTACAGGGGAGGGAGAGCAGTACTTC.

The rearrangement joins TRBV18 to TRBJ2-1; no firm D call. Germline lookup yields CDR1 KGHSH and CDR2 LQKENI. The CDR3 is 17 residues long. V lost 0 bases and J lost 8, with 20 bases in between. The CDR3 coding sequence is TGTGCCAGCTCACCACCGGGTGGGGTAGATAAGCGATATGAGCAGTTCTTC. It encodes CASSPPGGVDKRYEQFF.

The chain couples TRBV7-9 to TRBJ1-5; no clear D. Germline CDR1 SEHNR, CDR2 FQNEAQ (reference sequence). The CDR3 totals 13 residues. The V and J ends lost 1 base and 5 bases respectively, with 6 bases between them. CDR3 sequence reads: CASSLGRHQPQHF. Written as DNA, the CDR3 is TGTGCCAGCAGCTTAGGAAGACATCAGCCCCAGCATTTT.

This CDR3 is CASSTAGTSYEQYF. The DNA of the CDR3 is TGTGCCAGCAGTACCGCGGGGACGTCCTACGAGCAGTACTTC. V and J are TRBV5-6 and TRBJ2-7, with D tentatively TRBD2 (6 bases). There are 14 residues in the CDR3. From germline, CDR1 is SGHDT and CDR2 YYEEEE. The V end lost 5 bases, the J end lost 1 base, and 13 bases lay between the germline ends.

This clone has a single count. The chain couples TRBV7-9 to TRBJ2-7; possible D gene TRBD2, 5 bases. Germline loops: CDR1 SEHNR, CDR2 FQNEAQ (reference sequence). This CDR3 has 16 residues. The V end lost 5 bases, the J end lost 1 base, and 18 bases lay between the germline ends. CDR3 DNA: TGTGCCAGCAGCCGCCCTAGGGCCAGCGGATCCTACGAGCAGTACTTC. It yields the protein CASSRPRASGSYEQYF.

The chain combines TRBV11-2 with TRBJ2-1, with TRBD2 identical over 7 bases. This CDR3 spans 18 amino acids. The J segment lost 9 bases and the V segment lost 2 bases, leaving 19 bases of the junction unmatched. Germline loops: CDR1 SGHAT, CDR2 FQNNGV. The CDR3 sequence: CASSLPHRSAGVGSEQFF. The CDR3 DNA reads TGTGCCAGCAGCTTACCCCACCGCTCGGCGGGAGTGGGGAGTGAGCAGTTCTTC.

This clone was detected only once. V usage is TRBV7-6 and J usage is TRBJ2-7; D is possibly TRBD1 or TRBD2 (6 bases each). This CDR3 is 17 amino acids long. CDR1 is SGHVS and CDR2 is FNYEAQ in the germline V gene. Trimming took off 1 base at V and 2 bases at J, with 18 bases between the two ends. The CDR3: CASSLVRSGALTYEQYF. CDR3 DNA sequence: TGTGCCAGCAGCTTAGTTAGGTCGGGGGCCTTAACCTACGAGCAGTACTTC.

The CDR3 DNA reads TGTGCCAGCAGCGTCATTAGCGGGAAGTTCAATGAGCAGTTCTTC. Translating gives CASSVISGKFNEQFF. V is TRBV9 and J is TRBJ2-1, with 8 bases aligning to TRBD2. Per germline, CDR1 SGDLS and CDR2 YYNGEE. The CDR3 spans 15 residues. The J segment lost 6 bases and the V segment lost 2 bases, leaving 7 bases of the junction unmatched.

The chain couples TRBV29-1 to TRBJ2-2; TRBD2 is a possible D gene (6 bases). Trimming removed 3 bases at V and 6 bases at J, with 11 bases between. Germline values: CDR1 SQVTM, CDR2 ANQGSEA. This CDR3 has 13 amino acids. CDR3 sequence: CSVDGGRAGELFF. The CDR3 nucleotides read TGCAGCGTTGACGGGGGAAGGGCCGGGGAGCTGTTTTTT.

The chain joins TRBV7-9 to TRBJ2-1, with TRBD2 identical over 9 bases. V dropped 3 bases and J dropped 4; count of bases not matched to a gene: 16. Germline CDR1 reads SEHNR; CDR2 reads FQNEAQ (reference sequence). The CDR3 covers 19 residues. Written as DNA, the CDR3 is TGTGCCAGCAGCTTTTGGGGCCTAGCGGGACCCTCCCATTACAATGAGCAGTTCTTC. Translation gives CASSFWGLAGPSHYNEQFF.

The chain recombines TRBV7-9 with TRBJ1-1; D gene unclear. V lost 2 bases and J lost 7, with 14 bases in between. The CDR3 loop spans 14 amino acids. Germline V gene data show CDR1 as SEHNR and CDR2 as FQNEAQ (reference sequence). The CDR3 reads CASSLHSPLIEAFF. CDR3 nucleotides: TGTGCCAGCAGCTTACACTCCCCTCTAATTGAAGCTTTCTTT.

This sequence joins TRBV7-9 and TRBJ1-2, with a weak D call TRBD1 (6 bases). Between the trimmed V and J ends, which lost 3 bases and 4 bases, there was a span of 9 bases. Germline lookup yields CDR1 SEHNR and CDR2 FQNEAQ (reference sequence). The CDR3 has 13 amino acids. The CDR3 nucleotides read TGTGCCAGCAGCTTGGGGGGCAGCTATGGCTACACCTTC. It yields the protein CASSLGGSYGYTF.

This clone was recorded a few times. V gene TRBV5-1 combines with J gene TRBJ1-4; 8 bases line up with TRBD1. J was trimmed by 8 bases and V by 2 bases; bases with no gene match: 5. The CDR3 sequence is 14 residues long. Per germline, CDR1 SGHRS and CDR2 YFSETQ. The CDR3 reads CASSFGQGAEKLFF. CDR3 bases: TGCGCCAGCAGCTTCGGTCAGGGGGCAGAAAAACTGTTTTTT.

The chain links TRBV29-1 to TRBJ2-3; 7 bases are a match to TRBD2. The junction had 8 bases not matched to a gene; V was cut back by 8 bases and J by 0 bases. CDR1 and CDR2 (germline): SQVTM, ANQGSEA. The CDR3 loop spans 14 amino acids. The CDR3 region has the DNA TGCAGCATCTTCGGGGGGACTAGCACAGATACGCAGTATTTT. Translated, it gives CSIFGGTSTDTQYF.

The rearrangement uses TRBV19 and TRBJ1-2, with D uncertain. CDR1 LNHDA and CDR2 SQIVND come from the germline V gene (reference sequence). The V gene lost 1 base and the J gene lost 6 bases, with 3 bases spanning the gap. There are 11 residues in the CDR3. CDR3 region: CASSIADGYTF. The DNA of the CDR3 is TGTGCCAGTAGTATAGCCGATGGCTACACCTTC.

The gene calls are TRBV7-2 and TRBJ2-5, with D unresolved. This CDR3 is 12 amino acids long. CDR1 and CDR2 (germline): SGHTA, FQGNSA. The V and J ends lost 1 base and 4 bases respectively, with 4 bases between them. CDR3 sequence: CASSLDLETQYF. DNA of the CDR3: TGTGCCAGCAGCTTAGACCTAGAGACCCAGTACTTC.

The J gene is TRBJ1-1, the V gene TRBV18, with D possibly matching TRBD1 (5 bases). V lost 4 bases, J lost 6 bases, and 18 bases lay in between. Germline loops: CDR1 KGHSH, CDR2 LQKENI. The CDR3 runs to 15 residues. The CDR3, as DNA: TGTGCCAGCTCACTCACCGAGATGGGGCGAGCTGAAGCTTTCTTT. This gives the protein CASSLTEMGRAEAFF.